These 20 T cell receptor beta chains came from one sample sequenced in a study of regulatory T cells in long-lasting Graves disease (dated by TCRdb to 2020 to 2022). According to the study, the label for this sample's time point signals: newly diagnosed GD, antithyroid drugs for less than 3 months. RNA was extracted from PBMCs in TRIzol for both TCR sequencing and RNA sequencing. The library was generated by multiplex PCR. For sequencing, an Illumina HiSeq 4000 was employed. TCR beta libraries were built with iRepertoire HTBI primers and Arm-PCR amplification of CDR3 regions. The raw public data were reprocessed by TCRdb itself: fastp quality trimming at Q25, MiXCR clonotype calling, in-frame beta chains only. Entries that share a CDR3 protein sequence are merged under the most common genes and DNA. A total of under 700,000 distinct CDR3 sequences appear in this sample, 15% to 20% of them only once. In total, the top ten clones hold 20% to 25% of the sample.

In addition, the sample was reused for a study of T cells in Graves' hyperthyroidism and ophthalmopathy.

Sequenced here: peripheral blood mononuclear cells (PBMCs), sampled at new diagnosis, from a patient treated with antithyroid drugs. These receptor sequences come from a woman aged 35-65 years with Graves disease. Donor details come from another sample of the same person, matched by shared clones.

The V and J genes are TRBV12-5 and TRBJ2-1; D is ambiguous. The CDR3 spans 12 residues. The ends were cut back, 6 bases at V and 11 bases at J, with 14 bases in the middle. Germline lookup yields CDR1 LGHNT and CDR2 FRNRAP. The chain's CDR3 is CASGTEVPKQFF. Written as DNA, the CDR3 is TGTGCTAGTGGCACCGAAGTCCCTAAGCAGTTCTTC.

In its sample, this clonotype was seen a few times. This chain uses TRBV20-1 with TRBJ1-3, with D possibly TRBD1 on 6 matching bases. The germline V gene encodes CDR1 DFQATT and CDR2 SNEGSKA (reference sequence). The V gene lost 5 bases and the J gene lost 0 bases, with 11 bases spanning the gap. The CDR3 covers 14 residues. The CDR3 spells CSARQAVSGNTIYF. CDR3 nucleotide sequence: TGCAGTGCTCGACAGGCCGTCTCTGGAAACACCATATATTTT.

This clonotype occurred a few times. The chain joins TRBV6-2 or TRBV6-3 to TRBJ2-2; D gene uncertain. CDR1 is MNHEY and CDR2 is SVGEGT in the germline V gene. This CDR3 has 14 amino acids. Trimming pared 0 bases from V and 2 bases from J, leaving 4 bases between. DNA for the CDR3: TGTGCCAGCAGTTACTCACTAAACACCGGGGAGCTGTTTTTT. Residues: CASSYSLNTGELFF.

The J gene is TRBJ2-4, the V gene TRBV12-3 or TRBV12-4; D might be TRBD1 (5 bases). The CDR3 extends over 16 amino acids. V shed 2 bases and J shed 0 bases, with 11 bases lying between them. The DNA for the CDR3 is TGTGCCAGCAGTTTACACAGGTCCCTAGCCAAAAACATTCAGTACTTC. It is translated as CASSLHRSLAKNIQYF.

This chain uses TRBV19 with TRBJ1-1; no clear D gene. The V and J ends lost 5 bases and 1 base respectively, with 11 bases between them. CDR1 and CDR2 (germline): LNHDA, SQIVND (reference sequence). The CDR3 length is 14 residues. This chain's CDR3 is CASSSSQTNTEAFF. Written as DNA, the CDR3 is TGTGCCAGTAGTTCCTCCCAGACGAACACTGAAGCTTTCTTT. The full variable domain, rest sourced from reference TRBV19 and TRBJ1-1, is DGGITQSPKYLFRKEGQNVTLSCEQNLNHDAMYWYRQDPGQGLRLIYYSQIVNDFQKGDIAEGYSVSREKKESFPLTVTSAQKNPTAFYLCASSSSQTNTEAFFGQGTRLTVV.

This clonotype occurred many times. The junction departs from the called germline gene at one end, perhaps through a read error. The chain uses TRBV12-3 or TRBV12-4 and TRBJ1-2; unclear D gene. The CDR3 length is 13 residues. Here the CDR3 reads CASSLGRNYGYTF. In DNA form, the CDR3 reads TGTGCCAGCAGCTTAGGGCGGAACTATGGCTACACCTTC.

This clonotype has a count of ten or more. The chain uses TRBV5-1 and TRBJ2-2; D is perhaps TRBD2 (5 bases). CDR1 SGHRS and CDR2 YFSETQ come from the germline V gene. The CDR3 has 14 amino acids. Trimming shortened V by 4 bases and J by 6 bases, and 13 bases separated the two germline ends. The CDR3, as DNA: TGCGCCAGCAGCACCGGGTCGCGGGCCGGGGAGCTGTTTTTT. As protein: CASSTGSRAGELFF.

The chain employs TRBV6-4 and TRBJ2-7, with TRBD2 matching 10 bases. V shed 4 bases and J 1 base; nucleotides not matched to a gene: 4. The CDR3 is 15 residues long. Per germline, CDR1 MRHNA and CDR2 SNTAGT. CDR3: CASSVRAGGSYEQYF. The CDR3 coding sequence is TGTGCCAGCAGTGTTCGAGCGGGGGGGTCCTACGAGCAGTACTTC.

Regarding this clonotype: A clone one base away is much larger, so this may be a read error. The chain is built from TRBV20-1 and TRBJ1-5; D uncertain. Germline V gene lookup returns CDR1 DFQATT and CDR2 SNEGSKA (reference sequence). The CDR3 spans 13 residues. In DNA form, the CDR3 reads TGCGGTGCTAGGATGGGTAACGATCAGCCCCAGCATTTT. It yields the protein CGARMGNDQPQHF.

Remarks on this clonotype: A much bigger clone sits one base away, suggesting this may be a read error. V gene TRBV6-5 combines with J gene TRBJ2-1; 8 nucleotides line up with TRBD2. Germline V gene sequence: CDR1 MNHEY, CDR2 SVGAGI. V lost 2 bases and J lost 8; bases outside the gene matches: 11. This CDR3 has 16 residues. CDR3 coding DNA: TGTGCCAGCAGTTACGGTTTCAATAGCGGGGTGTATGAGCAGTTCTTC. Translating it yields CASSYGFNSGVYEQFF.

This clonotype appeared many times. The chain employs TRBV6-1 and TRBJ2-1, with no clear D. The CDR3 spans 14 residues. V dropped 8 bases and J dropped 8 bases, with 19 bases sitting between them. Looked up from germline, CDR1 is MNHNS and CDR2 is SASEGT. The CDR3, as DNA: TGTGCCAGCGACGCGGACCTAAACGACCATGAGCAGTTCTTC. This translates into CASDADLNDHEQFF.

The chain uses TRBV3-1 and TRBJ1-2, with 9 bases fitting TRBD1. The CDR3 contains 15 residues. V was pared by 4 bases and J by 4 bases, with 7 bases of the junction left unmatched. Germline V gene data show CDR1 as LGHDT and CDR2 as YNNKEL (reference sequence). The CDR3 region is CASSPEVGQGYGYTF. CDR3 sequence (DNA): TGTGCCAGCAGCCCAGAGGTGGGACAGGGCTATGGCTACACCTTC.

The rearrangement joins TRBV10-3 to TRBJ2-2; 7 bases match TRBD1. This CDR3 has 17 residues. Germline CDR1 is ENHRY and CDR2 is SYGVKD. The V gene end was trimmed by 9 bases and the J gene end by 0 bases; junction bases not matched to a gene: 13. The CDR3 protein is CAIRQGLGTANTGELFF. The CDR3 DNA reads TGTGCCATTAGACAGGGCCTGGGGACCGCGAACACCGGGGAGCTGTTTTTT.

This clonotype was recorded at least ten times. V gene TRBV28 combines with J gene TRBJ2-1, with a possible D match to TRBD2 (7 bases). V lost 10 bases, J lost 5 bases, and 21 bases lay in between. The CDR3 runs to 15 residues. Germline V gene data show CDR1 as MDHEN and CDR2 as SYDVKM. CDR3 in amino acids: CATNGGAQQNNEQFF. The CDR3 nucleotides are TGTGCCACCAATGGGGGGGCCCAGCAAAACAATGAGCAGTTCTTC.

This clonotype appeared many times. The chain combines TRBV5-1 with TRBJ1-1; no reliable D call. Germline lookup yields CDR1 SGHRS and CDR2 YFSETQ. This CDR3 is built from 14 residues. Trimming took 4 bases from V and 0 from J, leaving 10 bases between them. The CDR3 loop reads CASSPPGLNTEAFF. CDR3 nucleotide sequence: TGCGCCAGCAGCCCCCCGGGGTTGAACACTGAAGCTTTCTTT.

Regarding this clonotype: This likely reflects a read error, since a far larger clone is one base away. The chain has TRBV11-3 and TRBJ2-3; D remains ambiguous. Looked up from germline, CDR1 is SGHNT and CDR2 is YENEEA. CDR3 length: 16 residues. The V and J ends lost 2 bases and 4 bases respectively, with 16 bases between them. CDR3 sequence (DNA): TGTGCCAGCAGCTTAAGGGCCGGTAGGAAGGCAGATACGCAGTATTTT. This codes for CASSLRAGRKADTQYF. The entire variable domain, with the rest obtained from reference TRBV11-3 and TRBJ2-3, is as follows: EAGVVQSPRYKIIEKKQPVAFWCNPISGHNTLYWYLQNLGQGPELLIRYENEEAVDDSQLPKDRFSAERLKGVDSTLKIQPAELGDSAVYLCASSLRAGRKADTQYFGPGTRLTVL.

A note on this clonotype: Its ends do not fully match the called genes, so a read error is possible. The chain uses TRBV27 and TRBJ1-2, with D hard to call. Germline loops: CDR1 MNHEY, CDR2 SMNVEV (reference sequence). The CDR3 loop spans 14 amino acids. In DNA, the CDR3 is TGTGCCAGCAAGGGCTCTGGGTACTTCTATGGCTGCACCTTC. Translated, it gives CASKGSGYFYGCTF.

The chain uses TRBV4-1 and TRBJ1-4, with D uncertain. The CDR3 sequence is 14 residues long. V was pared by 0 bases and J by 10 bases, with 12 bases between. Germline values: CDR1 MGHRA, CDR2 YSYEKL. CDR3 in amino acids: CASSQEVGGVKLFF. As DNA, the CDR3 is TGCGCCAGCAGCCAAGAAGTCGGTGGAGTAAAACTGTTTTTT.

This clonotype was counted many times. This chain links TRBV7-9 with TRBJ1-1; D call uncertain. The CDR3 sequence is 15 residues long. With 7 bases removed from V and 0 bases from J, the gap between germline ends came to 15 bases. Germline values: CDR1 SEHNR, CDR2 FQNEAQ (reference sequence). CDR3 DNA: TGTGCCAGCACCTTTCGACCGCAAATGAACACTGAAGCTTTCTTT. This sequence encodes CASTFRPQMNTEAFF.

The chain combines TRBV5-1 with TRBJ2-3; TRBD2 aligns across 15 bases. Looked up from germline, CDR1 is SGHRS and CDR2 is YFSETQ. V was clipped by 2 bases and J by 6 bases; unmatched bases: 4. The CDR3 sequence is 16 residues long. CDR3 in DNA: TGCGCCAGCAGCTTTGGACTAGCGGGGGGGGGTGATACGCAGTATTTT. This gives the protein CASSFGLAGGGDTQYF.